The text below deals with one T cell receptor beta chain. The antigen remains undetermined. Germline V gene data show CDR1 as MNHEY and CDR2 as SMNVEV (reference sequence). Trimming removed 3 bases from V and 0 bases from J; junction bases left unmatched: 0. This CDR3 region has 15 residues. These data come from a study of shared clonotypes between healthy human individuals. Study results and limitations: The genetic and exposure-history diversity represented was limited by few donors. Four donors shared 4.5% to 6.5% of their naive CD4 clonotypes.

Original methodology: ImmunoSEQ supplied junction-only sequences lacking quality scores, so filtering was different. Generated by immunoSEQ multiplex PCR, the TCRdb table keeps only in-frame clones and is missing some. V and J calls and clone size are copied from that table; D and trimming were computed from the DNA. The sample has millions of clones, more than 85% seen once; the top ten hold under 2%. CD45RO negativity and positive selection for CCR7 defined naive CD8 cells, a population that excluded terminally differentiated effector memory CD45RA+ cells. Adult Caucasians living in Nashville, Tennessee made up all of the donors.

The sample consisted of naive CD8+ T cells from PBMCs. The V gene is TRBV27, the J gene TRBJ2-2, with TRBD2 matching over 8 bases. This sequence was found in a young man in good health. Some clones in this sample may be carry-over from other donors' samples. CDR3 coding DNA: TGTGCCAGCAGTTTTAGCGGGACGAACACCGGGGAGCTGTTTTTT. This codes for CASSFSGTNTGELFF.